This T cell receptor beta chain was sequenced in a study of blood T cell repertoires in COVID-19. Method: immunoSEQ multiplex PCR; TCRdb's copy keeps in-frame clones and lacks some. In the table there are a few hundred thousand clones, about 86% of which are singletons. Ages ranged from about 18 to 89 years, with residence in approximately 25 US areas. V was pared by 4 bases and J by 4 bases, with 7 bases between. Per the germline V gene, CDR1 is LGHDT and CDR2 is YNNKEL (reference sequence). CDR3 length: 12 residues. The source material was PBMCs or T cells enriched from blood (not recorded which). The gene calls are TRBV3-1 (or the pseudogene TRBV3-2) and TRBJ1-2; a possible D gene is TRBD1 (6 bases). This TCR was recovered from a woman in her thirties or forties with acute COVID-19. CDR3 protein: CASSLGGYGYTF. The CDR3 DNA sequence: TGTGCCAGCAGCCTAGGGGGCTATGGCTACACCTTC.